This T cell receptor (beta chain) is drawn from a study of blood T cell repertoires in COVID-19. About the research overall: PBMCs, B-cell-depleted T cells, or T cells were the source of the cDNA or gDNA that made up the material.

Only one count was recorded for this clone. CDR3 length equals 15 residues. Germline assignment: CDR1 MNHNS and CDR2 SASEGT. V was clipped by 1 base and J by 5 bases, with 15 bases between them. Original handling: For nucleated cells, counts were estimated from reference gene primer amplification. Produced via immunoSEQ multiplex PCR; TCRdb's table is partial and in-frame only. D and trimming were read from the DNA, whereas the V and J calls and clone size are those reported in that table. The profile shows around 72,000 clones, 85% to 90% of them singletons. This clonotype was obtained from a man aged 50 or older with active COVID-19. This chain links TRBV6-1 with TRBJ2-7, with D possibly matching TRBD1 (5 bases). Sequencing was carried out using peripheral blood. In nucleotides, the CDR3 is TGTGCCAGCAGTGAAGGAATTTGGCAGGGCCACGAGCAGTACTTC. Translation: CASSEGIWQGHEQYF.